This passage covers 24 T cell receptor beta chains from one sample sequenced in a study of blood T cell repertoires in COVID-19. The method was immunoSEQ multiplex PCR; TCRdb's version includes in-frame clones alone and lacks a portion of them. Seen here are 190,000 or so clones, roughly 84% observed once, and the top ten hold roughly 7%. Input material: PBMCs or T cells enriched from blood (not recorded which). These receptors all stem from a man between 40 and 49 years old who had recovered from COVID-19.

This clone occurred a few times. The chain links TRBV18 to TRBJ1-2; 10 positions agree with TRBD1. Germline V lookup: CDR1 KGHSH, CDR2 LQKENI. V was pared by 3 bases and J by 9 bases, with 13 bases of the junction left unmatched. This CDR3 has 16 residues. As DNA, the CDR3 is TGTGCCAGCTCACCGGGATCAACCGGGACAGGGGTTCGCTACACCTTC. Translation gives CASSPGSTGTGVRYTF. Looking up the rest from reference TRBV18 and TRBJ1-2 gives the full variable domain: NAGVMQNPRHLVRRRGQEARLRCSPMKGHSHVYWYRQLPEEGLKFMVYLQKENIIDESGMPKERFSAEFPKEGPSILRIQQVVRGDSAAYFCASSPGSTGTGVRYTFGSGTRLTVV.

V usage is TRBV5-1 and J usage is TRBJ2-1, with TRBD1 as a possible D gene (5 bases). Trimming stripped 3 bases from V and 6 bases from J, with 13 bases between. The CDR3 has 14 residues. The germline V gene encodes CDR1 SGHRS and CDR2 YFSETQ. CDR3 nucleotides: TGCGCCAGCAGCTCGTCAGGGCAGGGCAATGAGCAGTTCTTC. Its protein is CASSSSGQGNEQFF.

About this clone: At one of its ends the junction is not consistent with the germline gene, which may arise from a read error. This chain joins TRBV4-1 and TRBJ2-3; D perhaps matches TRBD1 (5 bases). The length of the CDR3 is 13 residues. The germline CDR1 and CDR2 sequences are MGHRA and YSYEKL. CDR3 residues: CASSQDLTGTQYF. CDR3 bases: TGCGCCAGCAGCCAAGATCTAACAGGTACGCAGTATTTT.

This chain links TRBV7-2 with TRBJ2-1, with D maybe TRBD1 (5 bases). The CDR3 is made up of 15 amino acids. Germline loops: CDR1 SGHTA, CDR2 FQGNSA. V was cut by 5 bases and J by 6 bases, with 17 bases left in between. The CDR3 sequence is CASSPVAGSGNEQFF. The CDR3 DNA is TGTGCCAGCAGCCCAGTGGCAGGGTCGGGCAATGAGCAGTTCTTC.

This chain connects TRBV19 to TRBJ1-5; 8 nucleotides match TRBD1. The CDR3 totals 17 residues. Germline V gene lookup returns CDR1 LNHDA and CDR2 SQIVND (reference sequence). V lost 5 bases, J lost 0 bases, and 9 bases stayed unmatched. The CDR3: CASSPHTGGYSNQPQHF. CDR3 DNA sequence: TGTGCCAGTAGTCCTCATACAGGGGGGTATAGCAATCAGCCCCAGCATTTT.

This rearrangement joins TRBV28 to TRBJ1-1; D is unresolved. The CDR3 runs to 11 residues. Germline values: CDR1 MDHEN, CDR2 SYDVKM. The germline V and J ends were trimmed by 1 base and 14 bases, with 11 bases remaining between them. The CDR3 loop is CASSLLAQSFF. The DNA of the CDR3 is TGTGCCAGCAGTTTATTGGCCCAGTCCTTCTTT.

The chain couples TRBV3-1 (or the pseudogene TRBV3-2) to TRBJ1-6, with TRBD1 matching over 7 bases. Trimming removed 4 bases from V and 10 bases from J; junction bases left unmatched: 16. Germline assignment: CDR1 LGHDT and CDR2 YNNKEL (reference sequence). The CDR3 extends over 17 amino acids. This CDR3 is CASSRDAGLTGKSPLHF. DNA of the CDR3: TGTGCCAGCAGCCGAGACGCAGGCTTGACAGGGAAATCACCCCTCCACTTT.

The chain couples TRBV19 to TRBJ1-5; perhaps TRBD1 as D (5 bases). Looked up from germline, CDR1 is LNHDA and CDR2 is SQIVND (reference sequence). There are 17 residues in the CDR3. The V gene lost 6 bases and the J gene lost 7 bases, with 25 bases spanning the gap. The CDR3, as DNA: TGTGCCAGTAGAGCTTTCCGGCGGCAGGGCAAGACACAGCCCCAGCATTTT. This encodes CASRAFRRQGKTQPQHF.

The chain uses TRBV2 and TRBJ2-1; D might be TRBD1 (6 bases). This CDR3 region has 13 residues. Germline V gene data show CDR1 as SNHLY and CDR2 as FYNNEI. V gave up 9 bases and J gave up 0 bases, with 9 bases separating them. The CDR3, as DNA: TGTGCCAGGACAGGTATCTCCTACAATGAGCAGTTCTTC. Encoded protein: CARTGISYNEQFF.

The chain couples TRBV6-5 to TRBJ1-3; the match to TRBD1 covers 7 bases. With V trimmed by 8 bases and J by 7 bases, 14 bases remained unmatched. Germline V gives CDR1 MNHEY, CDR2 SVGAGI. The CDR3 extends over 15 amino acids. CDR3 coding DNA: TGTGCCAGCCGAGAAAGTCTGACAGGGAGGAACACCATATATTTT. This codes for CASRESLTGRNTIYF.

V usage is TRBV7-3 and J usage is TRBJ1-2, with D unclear. This CDR3 contains 13 residues. The germline V gene encodes CDR1 SGHTA and CDR2 FQGTGA. V was clipped by 5 bases and J by 7 bases, with 14 bases between them. The chain's CDR3 is CASSPDGVGGYTF. The CDR3 DNA is TGTGCCAGCAGCCCAGACGGAGTAGGTGGCTACACCTTC.

The J gene is TRBJ1-2, the V gene TRBV20-1; D not resolved. Germline V lookup: CDR1 DFQATT, CDR2 SNEGSKA (reference sequence). The CDR3 consists of 9 residues. CDR3 coding DNA: TGCAGCATCCCCTATGGCTACACCTTC. This encodes CSIPYGYTF.

V gene TRBV11-3 combines with J gene TRBJ2-1; 10 bases are shared with TRBD2. The J segment lost 5 bases and the V segment lost 3 bases, leaving 4 bases of the junction unmatched. The CDR3 is 15 residues long. From germline, CDR1 is SGHNT and CDR2 YENEEA. The CDR3 coding sequence is TGTGCCAGCAGCTTGGTAGCGGGGGGCCACAATGAGCAGTTCTTC. It translates to CASSLVAGGHNEQFF.

CDR3 in amino acids: CASSPMVGSGYGYTF. The CDR3 DNA reads as TGCGCCAGCAGCCCGATGGTAGGGAGCGGCTATGGCTACACCTTC. V is TRBV4-3 and J is TRBJ1-2, with D hard to call. The V and J ends lost 4 bases and 4 bases respectively, with 16 bases between them. This CDR3 has 15 residues. Germline assignment: CDR1 LGHNA and CDR2 YSLEER.

This chain connects TRBV4-2 to TRBJ1-4; the D gene is possibly TRBD1 (6 bases). There are 17 residues in the CDR3. Germline V CDR1 and CDR2: LGHNA, YNFKEQ. Trimming took 1 base from V and 3 from J, leaving 15 bases between them. The CDR3 spells CASSQGVKTGSNEKLFF. The CDR3 bases are TGTGCCAGCAGCCAAGGGGTGAAAACAGGGTCTAATGAAAAACTGTTTTTT.

The CDR3 DNA reads TGCGCCAGCAGCCCGAGGGACAGGGACTCCTATGGCTACACCTTC. It encodes CASSPRDRDSYGYTF. The chain joins TRBV4-1 to TRBJ1-2, with 9 bases lining up with TRBD1. The germline gives CDR1 MGHRA, CDR2 YSYEKL. CDR3 length equals 15 residues. Unmatched junction bases numbered 7, after V lost 4 bases and J lost 4 bases.

This chain joins TRBV13 and TRBJ2-5, with a possible D match to TRBD1 (6 bases). Germline-derived CDR1 and CDR2 are PRHDT and FYEKMQ (reference sequence). V lost 5 bases and J lost 3, with 10 bases in between. The CDR3 covers 13 residues. In DNA form, the CDR3 reads TGTGCCAGCAGCCGGACAGTTAAAGAGACCCAGTACTTC. Encoded protein: CASSRTVKETQYF. The full variable domain, with the rest looked up from reference TRBV13 and TRBJ2-5, is AAGVIQSPRHLIKEKRETATLKCYPIPRHDTVYWYQQGPGQDPQFLISFYEKMQSDKGSIPDRFSAQQFSDYHSELNMSSLELGDSALYFCASSRTVKETQYFGPGTRLLVL.

Note on this clone: A much larger clone sits a single nucleotide away, making a read error possible. The chain couples TRBV11-2 to TRBJ2-7; 9 nucleotides match TRBD1. Looked up from germline, CDR1 is SGHAT and CDR2 is FQNNGV. The CDR3 runs to 13 residues. The ends lost 1 base at V and 5 bases at J; junction bases unmatched: 0. The CDR3 DNA follows: TGTGCCAGCAGCTTAGGGACAGGGGACGAGCAGTACTTC. Protein: CASSLGTGDEQYF. Full variable domain (rest looked up from reference TRBV11-2 and TRBJ2-7): EAGVAQSPRYKIIEKRQSVAFWCNPISGHATLYWYQQILGQGPKLLIQFQNNGVVDDSQLPKDRFSAERLKGVDSTLKIQPAKLEDSAVYLCASSLGTGDEQYFGPGTRLTVT.

The V and J genes are TRBV7-9 and TRBJ1-1, with 7 bases identical to TRBD1. The J segment lost 2 bases and the V segment lost 2 bases, leaving 8 bases of the junction unmatched. Germline CDR1 SEHNR, CDR2 FQNEAQ (reference sequence). This CDR3 has 16 amino acids. The CDR3 here is CASSLSTWTGNTEAFF. The CDR3 coding sequence is TGTGCCAGCAGCTTATCTACCTGGACAGGTAACACTGAAGCTTTCTTT.

The chain combines TRBV4-2 with TRBJ2-5, with TRBD2 matching over 15 bases. This CDR3 spans 17 amino acids. Germline V lookup: CDR1 LGHNA, CDR2 YNFKEQ. V trimming: 4 bases; J trimming: 5 bases; junction bases outside the gene matches: 8. DNA for the CDR3: TGTGCCAGCAGCCCTCGGACTAGCGGGGGGGCCGGCGAGACCCAGTACTTC. Protein product: CASSPRTSGGAGETQYF.

The chain has TRBV19 and TRBJ1-2, with 9 bases aligning to TRBD1. Germline CDR1 is LNHDA and CDR2 is SQIVND (reference sequence). This CDR3 comprises 11 residues. Unmatched junction bases numbered 0, after V lost 8 bases and J lost 5 bases. CDR3 sequence reads: CASGQGYGYTF. The CDR3 nucleotides are TGTGCCAGTGGACAGGGGTATGGCTACACCTTC.

The J gene is TRBJ2-7, the V gene TRBV27; 8 nucleotides agree with TRBD2. Germline V gene sequence: CDR1 MNHEY, CDR2 SMNVEV (reference sequence). This CDR3 spans 13 amino acids. J lost 3 bases, V lost 6 bases, and 4 bases had no gene match. The DNA of the CDR3 is TGTGCCAGCAGGAGCGGGGGAGACTACGAGCAGTACTTC. Amino acids: CASRSGGDYEQYF.

The chain is built from TRBV4-3 and TRBJ2-7; 8 bases line up with TRBD2. The CDR3 is 16 residues long. The trim removed 0 bases at V and 0 bases at J, leaving 4 bases unmatched. Per germline, CDR1 LGHNA and CDR2 YSLEER. CDR3 amino acids: CASSQEWGLGSYEQYF. For the CDR3, the DNA is TGCGCCAGCAGCCAAGAGTGGGGACTAGGCTCCTACGAGCAGTACTTC.

V is TRBV29-1 and J is TRBJ1-2; perhaps TRBD1 as D (6 bases). This CDR3 spans 12 amino acids. The germline V and J ends were trimmed by 8 bases and 5 bases, with 15 bases remaining between them. CDR1 is SQVTM and CDR2 is ANQGSEA in the germline V gene. CDR3 sequence (DNA): TGCAGCTCCGGGACACCAAGTTATGGCTACACCTTC. Its protein product is CSSGTPSYGYTF. Using reference TRBV29-1 and TRBJ1-2 for the parts outside the CDR3, the full variable domain is SAVISQKPSRDICQRGTSLTIQCQVDSQVTMMFWYRQQPGQSLTLIATANQGSEATYESGFVIDKFPISRPNLTFSTLTVSNMSPEDSSIYLCSSGTPSYGYTFGSGTRLTVV.